The clone carrying this TCR beta chain came up once. The data were taken from a study of blood T cells in healthy people across ages. Germline V CDR1 and CDR2: SGHRS, YFSETQ. V shed 4 bases, J shed 4 bases, and the junction held 8 bases outside the gene matches. CDR3 length: 14 amino acids. Primers used in a second PCR of roughly 7 to 12 cycles were a sample-barcoded 5' primer and a J-beta primer mix. TCRdb re-called the 5' RACE reads through MiXCR, storing one row per CDR3 protein. Counted here are a few hundred thousand distinct CDR3 sequences, 27% occurring once; the ten biggest clones make up about a fifth.

What was sequenced was blood. The chain joins TRBV5-1 to TRBJ2-7; 7 bases match TRBD1. The receptor comes from a woman between 70 and 85 years old in good health. CDR3 amino acids: CASSKSGTAYEQYF. CDR3 bases: TGCGCCAGCAGCAAATCCGGGACAGCATACGAGCAGTACTTC.